The clone carrying this T cell receptor beta chain was found many times. The data belong to a study of T-cell reconstitution after alpha-beta-depleted transplantation in children. Using unique molecular identifiers, the investigators prepared the TCRbeta library. TCRdb ran MiXCR on the PCR reads and lists one entry per CDR3 protein. The sample records about 610,000 distinct CDR3 sequences, more than 9% being singletons. Germline CDR1 SGHRS, CDR2 YFSETQ. The V end lost 1 base, the J end lost 6 bases, and 14 bases lay between the germline ends. The CDR3 sequence is 16 residues long. The TCR was taken from a human donor who donated a stem cell graft to a child with acute myeloid leukemia. This chain links TRBV5-1 with TRBJ1-6, with a weak D call TRBD1 (5 bases). Sequenced material: PBMCs from the stem cell graft donor, taken from the stem cell graft. Written as DNA, the CDR3 is TGCGCCAGCAGCTTGAGGGTGACAGTACCTAATTCACCCCTCCACTTT. Its translation is CASSLRVTVPNSPLHF. Full variable domain (rest looked up from reference TRBV5-1 and TRBJ1-6): KAGVTQTPRYLIKTRGQQVTLSCSPISGHRSVSWYQQTPGQGLQFLFEYFSETQRNKGNFPGRFSGRQFSNSRSEMNVSTLELGDSALYLCASSLRVTVPNSPLHFGNGTRLTVT.